A single sample is the source of the 13 T cell receptor beta chains below, sequenced in a study of cytomegalovirus exposure and HLA in healthy donors. 13 Jbeta primers and 60 Vbeta primers were used for the PCR. Only in-frame clones appear in the TCRdb table, and some are missing; sequencing was by immunoSEQ multiplex PCR. The data contain over 40,000 clones, less than 75% of them seen just once; the ten biggest clones take up more than 10%. Input material: PBMCs. All receptors derive from a man in his sixties in good health and CMV-seropositive.

The chain employs TRBV2 and TRBJ2-2, with 7 positions matching TRBD2. After removal of 2 bases from V and 1 base from J, the junction contained 7 bases not matched to a gene. The CDR3 is 17 amino acids. Germline-derived CDR1 and CDR2 are SNHLY and FYNNEI. CDR3 amino acids: CASSESRSGKNTGELFF. In nucleotides, the CDR3 is TGTGCCAGCAGTGAAAGTAGGAGCGGGAAGAACACCGGGGAGCTGTTTTTT.

This clone came up a few times. The rearrangement joins TRBV14 to TRBJ1-1, with a tentative D call TRBD1 (6 bases). The length of the CDR3 is 15 residues. The V gene lost 4 bases and the J gene lost 2 bases, with 14 bases spanning the gap. Germline assignment: CDR1 SGHDN and CDR2 FVKESK. The CDR3 reads CASSPLGGQNTEAFF. The DNA of the CDR3 is TGTGCCAGCAGCCCCTTAGGGGGTCAAAACACTGAAGCTTTCTTT.

The rearrangement links TRBV6-1 to TRBJ2-7; D is perhaps TRBD2 (5 bases). With 2 bases removed from V and 4 bases from J, the gap between germline ends came to 6 bases. CDR1 is MNHNS and CDR2 is SASEGT in the germline V gene. The CDR3 contains 12 residues. The CDR3 here is CASSERGYEQYF. The CDR3 DNA is TGTGCCAGCAGTGAACGGGGTTACGAGCAGTACTTC.

The CDR3 sequence: CASSPKITGQGAGELFF. As DNA, the CDR3 is TGCGCCAGCAGCCCTAAAATTACGGGACAGGGTGCCGGGGAGCTGTTTTTT. The chain links TRBV4-1 to TRBJ2-2; 9 bases align to TRBD1. V dropped 4 bases and J dropped 6; count of bases not matched to a gene: 12. The CDR3 runs to 17 residues. CDR1 MGHRA and CDR2 YSYEKL come from the germline V gene.

The chain combines TRBV7-8 with TRBJ2-2; D is uncertain. Germline CDR1 reads SGHVS; CDR2 reads FQNEAQ. Trimming took off 1 base at V and 9 bases at J, with 18 bases between the two ends. CDR3 size: 16 residues. The CDR3 DNA sequence: TGTGCCAGCAGCTTAGGTGTCGAAAACTATGACCGGGAGCTGTTTTTT. Amino acid sequence: CASSLGVENYDRELFF.

The chain couples TRBV27 to TRBJ2-5; possible D gene TRBD2, 6 bases. Germline assignment: CDR1 MNHEY and CDR2 SMNVEV (reference sequence). V shed 5 bases and J shed 4 bases, with 20 bases lying between them. The CDR3 runs to 16 residues. The chain's CDR3 is CASSTRAGQPGETQYF. The DNA of the CDR3 is TGTGCCAGCAGTACCCGAGCGGGTCAACCCGGAGAGACCCAGTACTTC.

The genes are TRBV6-5 and TRBJ2-7; the D gene is possibly TRBD2 (6 bases). V was pared by 0 bases and J by 2 bases, with 11 bases between. The germline V gene encodes CDR1 MNHEY and CDR2 SVGAGI. This CDR3 spans 15 amino acids. For the CDR3, the DNA is TGTGCCAGCAGTTACTCAGGGGACTCCGCCTACGAGCAGTACTTC. It yields the protein CASSYSGDSAYEQYF.

The V and J genes are TRBV28 and TRBJ2-7; perhaps TRBD1 as D (5 bases). Trimming shortened V by 3 bases and J by 6 bases, and 9 bases separated the two germline ends. CDR1 is MDHEN, CDR2 SYDVKM, per germline. CDR3 length: 12 amino acids. The CDR3 DNA follows: TGTGCCAGCAGTTTTTCAGGGATCGAGCAGTACTTC. Residues: CASSFSGIEQYF.

This clone was seen only a few times. This rearrangement joins TRBV4-3 to TRBJ2-2; 8 bases align to TRBD2. Germline V gene lookup returns CDR1 LGHNA and CDR2 YSLEER. With V trimmed by 0 bases and J by 4 bases, 7 bases remained unmatched. The CDR3 is 17 residues long. DNA of the CDR3: TGCGCCAGCAGCCAAGATTATAGCGGGATAGGCACCGGGGAGCTGTTTTTT. Protein product: CASSQDYSGIGTGELFF.

J is TRBJ1-2 and V is TRBV5-1; D is undetermined. V was shortened by 4 bases and J by 8 bases, with 18 bases between the two germline ends. Germline values: CDR1 SGHRS, CDR2 YFSETQ. The CDR3 contains 14 residues. The CDR3 sequence is CASSPSGILGGYTF. The CDR3 DNA reads TGCGCCAGCAGCCCCTCCGGGATCCTGGGGGGCTACACCTTC.

This clone was observed a handful of times. The chain joins TRBV6-6 to TRBJ1-4; D may be TRBD1 (5 bases). Trimming removed 8 bases at V and 8 bases at J, with 15 bases between. This CDR3 is 13 amino acids long. CDR1 is MNHNY, CDR2 SVGAGI, per germline (reference sequence). This chain's CDR3 is CASHVGGSEKLFF. In DNA, the CDR3 is TGTGCCAGCCACGTCGGGGGATCGGAAAAACTGTTTTTT.

The chain carries TRBV30 and TRBJ1-1; the match to TRBD1 covers 9 bases. The J segment lost 1 base and the V segment lost 4 bases, leaving 4 bases of the junction unmatched. There are 14 residues in the CDR3. The germline V gene encodes CDR1 GTSNPN and CDR2 SVGIG (reference sequence). The CDR3 DNA is TGTGCCTGGACCGGGACAGGGCGGAACACTGAAGCTTTCTTT. It is translated as CAWTGTGRNTEAFF.

The chain employs TRBV5-4 and TRBJ2-5, with 7 bases fitting TRBD1. J lost 1 base, V lost 4 bases, and 4 bases had no gene match. Germline V gives CDR1 SGHNT, CDR2 YYREEE (reference sequence). There are 14 residues in the CDR3. The CDR3 is CASSKGQTQETQYF. CDR3 bases: TGTGCCAGCAGCAAGGGACAGACCCAAGAGACCCAGTACTTC.